The entry below gives a single TCR beta chain sequence along with its context. Its antigen is currently not known. No clone much larger than this one lies a single base away; base qualities are absent. For the CD8 naive samples, CD45RO-negative cells were positively selected for CCR7, yielding a CD45RA+CCR7+ population from which TemRA cells were excluded. Donors were healthy HIV-negative adults with no recently reported acute infections or vaccinations. Every donor was a Caucasian adult living in Nashville, Tennessee, USA. Blood was obtained by leukapheresis, after which PBMCs were separated by Ficoll-Histopaque density gradient centrifugation and cryopreserved in liquid nitrogen vapor phase. Analytical flow cytometry was used to check the purity and quantity of each magnetically sorted T cell population. From each sorted fraction, genomic DNA was isolated and quantified by UV absorbance on a Nanodrop 2000c.

These data originate in a study of shared clonotypes between healthy human individuals (dated by TCRdb to the early 2020s). Study-wide context: The cohort comprised a couple of women and a few men aged 18 to 49 years. For each donor, CD4 naive and CD4 memory were each run on three plates, CD8 naive on two plates, and CD8 memory on one plate. The study deeply sequenced blood TCR repertoires of about 5 healthy adults to estimate repertoire size and the extent of clonotype sharing between individuals. To increase sequencing depth and limit assay-specific biases, different laboratories used diverse techniques to prepare libraries and sequence TCR repertoires. Each donor's leukapheresis produced roughly between roughly 0.85 and 10 billion PBMCs. Summary of the overall study and its limitations: Based on pairwise subsampling, the degree of clonotype sharing among donors was expected to be affected by sequencing depth. The small number of donors limited the genetic and exposure-history diversity represented. About 5% of naive CD4, around 3.5% of naive CD8, about 2.5% of memory CD4, and around 0.4% of memory CD8 clonotypes were shared across several donors. Even with the large sequencing depth, rarefaction of the sorted-subset datasets indicated that sequencing was incomplete. Clonotypes shared by all four sorted-subset donors showed higher generation probabilities than non-shared clonotypes. Sampling was limited to blood, and TCR repertoires in tissue likely differ from TCR repertoires in blood. Estimated clonotype richness was generally larger for naive than for memory subsets.

Using the deep immunoSEQ assay, TCR CDR3 regions were amplified from genomic DNA by multiplex PCR. For each cell subset, the extracted genomic DNA was distributed evenly across all wells of several immunoSEQ 96-well plates, and each plate served as one replicate. For sorted subsets, approximately 0.2 ug of genomic DNA, equivalent to 25,000 to 35,000 T cell genomes, went into each replicate PCR. Purified libraries were measured with a Qubit 3.0 fluorometer, size-checked on a Bioanalyzer 2100, and measured again with the KAPA Library Quantification kit. Every immunoSEQ 96-well plate was sequenced on a dedicated single-read 150-cycle Illumina NextSeq 550 flow cell. Concerning the study's data processing: Because the immunoSEQ output included only junctional sequences and no quality scores, the filtering could not be the same as the filtering used for full-length reads. To assign V/J genes and CDR3, sequences were annotated using PyIR, a Python wrapper for IgBLAST v1.9, with IMGT germline references. Any read was removed if the V/J assignment was weak (E-value above 1e-6), the CDR3 was missing, or the read contained stop codons, out-of-frame junctions, or ambiguous translated residues. V3J clonotypes were defined by identical inferred V gene, J gene, and CDR3 amino acid sequence. The percentage overlap between two repertoires was calculated by dividing the number of shared unique clonotypes by the size of the smaller repertoire. RTK rarefaction, the Chao1 estimator, and Recon v2.1 estimates of unobserved clonotypes were used to assess repertoire richness. Generation probabilities for all TCRbeta clonotypes obtained by the gDNA method from a few donors were computed using OLGA. Here the immuneACCESS table is served through TCRdb, limited to in-frame sequences with V and J called. Missing clones are a known gap in these copies; in checked studies unresolved V genes cover under half, and the rest lacks a known reason. D and trimming come from the DNA, and the V and J calls and clone size come from that table. In this sample the table shows about 680,000 clones, about 91% of which occur a single time. The top ten clonotypes cover 24% of the sample.

CDR1 and CDR2 are read off the germline V gene (reference sequence) as SEHNR and FQNEAQ. From the cysteine through the phenylalanine, the CDR3 covers 16 amino acids. CDR3 DNA only is kept here, 48 bases in frame from base 1. V gives up 5 bases and J gives up 1 base, and the segment between their germline ends measures 17 bases. Recombination joined TRBV7-9 with TRBJ1-1; there is no confident call for the D gene. The source material was naive CD8+ T cells sorted from blood. This specimen's cell subset or site label, interpreted: CD45RA+CCR7+. This clonotype originated in a man aged 30 to 45 in good health. The DNA sequence reads TGTGCCAGCAGCCCTCCGGGTGGAAGTCCGAACACTGAAGCTTTCTTT. This encodes CASSPPGGSPNTEAFF.